The T cell receptor beta chain described here comes from a study of blood T cell repertoires in COVID-19. Study details: T cells, B-cell-depleted T cells, or PBMCs provided the cDNA or gDNA that served as material.

CDR3 length: 14 residues. Trimming removed 6 bases from V and 3 bases from J; junction bases left unmatched: 8. Germline V gene sequence: CDR1 MNHEY, CDR2 SVGAGI. Data came from immunoSEQ multiplex PCR; TCRdb stores just in-frame clones and leaves some out. This sample carries around 260,000 clones, approximately 85% of them seen once, and the ten largest clones take 0.7%. The clonotype comes from a human donor in a cohort sampled during active COVID-19. Sequenced input: peripheral blood. This chain joins TRBV6-5 and TRBJ2-7; TRBD1 agrees at 7 bases. CDR3 in amino acids: CASSVQGQNYEQYF. The DNA for the CDR3 is TGTGCCAGCAGCGTCCAGGGACAGAACTACGAGCAGTACTTC.